Reported below is one T cell receptor (beta chain). Original methodology: Nucleated cell number was recorded as an estimate derived from reference gene primer amplification. TCRdb keeps only in-frame clones here, not all; method: immunoSEQ multiplex PCR. V, J and clone size reflect that table, while D and trimming were determined from the DNA. The sample lists 200,000 to 250,000 clones; 80% were seen once. Per germline, CDR1 GTSNPN and CDR2 SVGIG (reference sequence). V dropped 3 bases and J dropped 7 bases, with 18 bases sitting between them. The CDR3 is made up of 15 amino acids. The sample originates from a study of blood T cell repertoires in COVID-19. Overall study: The United States, Italy and Spain were the sources of the acute and convalescent COVID-19 samples. T cells, B-cell-depleted T cells, or PBMCs provided the cDNA or gDNA that served as material.

Those enrolled, adults aged roughly 18 to 95 years, came from roughly 22 US areas. Material: PBMCs or T cells enriched from blood (not recorded which). This TCR was recovered from a woman in her thirties or forties with acute COVID-19. The V gene is TRBV30, the J gene TRBJ1-4; tentatively, D is TRBD1 (6 bases). CDR3 sequence (DNA): TGTGCCTGGAGCCCCCCGGTGGCAGGGGCTGAAAAACTGTTTTTT. It translates to CAWSPPVAGAEKLFF.